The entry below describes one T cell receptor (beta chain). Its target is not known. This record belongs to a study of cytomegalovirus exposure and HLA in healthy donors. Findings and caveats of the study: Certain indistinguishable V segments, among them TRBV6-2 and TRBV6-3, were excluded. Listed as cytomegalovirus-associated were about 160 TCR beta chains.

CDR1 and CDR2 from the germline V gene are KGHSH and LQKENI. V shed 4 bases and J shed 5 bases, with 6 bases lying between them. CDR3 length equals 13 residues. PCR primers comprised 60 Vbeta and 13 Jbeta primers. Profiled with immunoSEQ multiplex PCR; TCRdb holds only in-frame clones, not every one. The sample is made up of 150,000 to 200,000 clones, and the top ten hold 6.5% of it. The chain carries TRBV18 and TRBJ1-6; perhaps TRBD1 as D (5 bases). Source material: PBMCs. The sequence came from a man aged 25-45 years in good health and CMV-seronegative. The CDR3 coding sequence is TGTGCCAGCTCACTACAGGATAATTCACCCCTCCACTTT. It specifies CASSLQDNSPLHF.